Frequency places the clone carrying this T cell receptor beta chain as medium-sized. Antigen specificity is unknown. The authors made the TRB cDNA libraries by 5' RACE using UMI labels. TCRdb re-called the 5' RACE reads, yielding one record per CDR3 amino acid sequence without DNA. The repertoire table contains about 4,700 distinct CDR3 sequences. The data derive from a study of CXCR3-negative and CXCR3-positive naive CD8 T cells. On the study more broadly: For each library, about 1.5 +/- 0.3 million TRB reads were obtained, about 135 million in total.

CDR3 length equals 14 residues. The germline V gene encodes CDR1 MDHEN and CDR2 SYDVKM. Investigators sorted each CD8+ T cell subset in triplicate, taking roughly 330,000 cells each time. Definition of naive CD8+ T cells rested on a CD45RO-CCR7+CD27+CD95- profile. Overall study findings and caveats: Researchers report that CXCR3-positive naive cells carry more hydrophobic TRB CDR3s than CXCR3-negative naive cells.

This sequence originates from a human donor in good health. Some clones in this sample may be carry-over from other donors' samples. The sample consisted of naive CXCR3+ CD8+ T cells from blood. Subset of the sample: CD45RO-CCR7+CD27+CD95- naive CD8+ T cells expressing CXCR3 (TNR3+). The chain joins TRBV28 to TRBJ1-4; without DNA, the TCRdb call of TRBD1 cannot be checked. CDR3 region: CASYAGATNEKLFF. The full variable domain, in which reference TRBV28 and TRBJ1-4 provide the parts outside the CDR3, is DVKVTQSSRYLVKRTGEKVFLECVQDMDHENMFWYRQDPGLGLRLIYFSYDVKMKEKGDIPEGYSVSREKKERFSLILESASTNQTSMYLCASYAGATNEKLFFGSGTQLSVL.